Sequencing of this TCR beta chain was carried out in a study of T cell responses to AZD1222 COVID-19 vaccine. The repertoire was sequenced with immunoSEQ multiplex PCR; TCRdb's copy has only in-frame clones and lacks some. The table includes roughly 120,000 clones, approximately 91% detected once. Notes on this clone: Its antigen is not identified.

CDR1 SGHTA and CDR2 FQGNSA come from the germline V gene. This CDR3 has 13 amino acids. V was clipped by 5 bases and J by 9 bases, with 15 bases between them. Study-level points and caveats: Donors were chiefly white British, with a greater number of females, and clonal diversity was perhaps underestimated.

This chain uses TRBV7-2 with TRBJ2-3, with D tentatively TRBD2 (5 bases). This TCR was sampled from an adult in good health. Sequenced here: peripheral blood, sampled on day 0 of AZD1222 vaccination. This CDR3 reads CASSSSVSGTQYF. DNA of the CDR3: TGTGCCAGCAGCAGCTCGGTTTCGGGGACGCAGTATTTT.